A selection of T cell receptor beta chains follows, all from one sample in a study of blood T cell repertoires in COVID-19. Sequencing was performed with immunoSEQ multiplex PCR; in TCRdb, only in-frame clones are kept and a portion is missing. The sample records approximately 240,000 clones, about nine tenths being singletons. Sequenced input: peripheral blood. The receptors stem from a man aged 30 to 45 with COVID-19, enrolled during active disease. The CDR3 runs from the conserved cysteine through the conserved F or W. D genes are given only for firm matches. Rows may omit the clone size; those that give it use once, few, many or a size class.

- | TRBJ2-7 | TRBV27 | TRBD2 | TGTGCCAGCAGTTTAAGCGGGGTTTCCTACGAGCAGTACTTC | CASSLSGVSYEQYF
- | TRBJ1-4 | TRBV27 | TRBD1 | TGTGCCAGCAGCCAGACAGGGGGCTATGAAAAACTGTTTTTT | CASSQTGGYEKLFF
once | TRBJ1-5 | TRBV5-4 | TRBD1 | TGTGCCAGCAGCAATGGACAGGGCAATCAGCCCCAGCATTTT | CASSNGQGNQPQHF
- | TRBJ1-1 | TRBV5-4 | - | TGTGCCAGCCGGCGACAAATGGACACTGAAGCTTTCTTT | CASRRQMDTEAFF
- | TRBJ2-3 | TRBV9 | - | TGTGCCAGCAGCACGTCGGGACTCCTAAGGGATACGCAGTATTTT | CASSTSGLLRDTQYF
- | TRBJ2-3 | TRBV7-2 | - | TGTGCCAGCAGCCCGCGCATCCTGCAGTATTTT | CASSPRILQYF
few | TRBJ2-7 | TRBV9 | TRBD1 | TGTGCCAGCAGCGCGAGTCCCGTTGACAGGGACTACGAGCAGTACTTC | CASSASPVDRDYEQYF
once | TRBJ1-4 | TRBV6-5 | - | TGTGCCAGCGTGGCGGGGCAGACTAATGAAAAACTGTTTTTT | CASVAGQTNEKLFF
- | TRBJ1-1 | TRBV19 | - | TGTGCCAGTAGTCTCACGGGGGAAGCTTTCTTT | CASSLTGEAFF
- | TRBJ1-6 | TRBV5-5 | - | TGTGCCAGCAGCTTACCCGGGAGAGCACCCCTCCACTTT | CASSLPGRAPLHF
- | TRBJ2-5 | TRBV2 | - | TGTGCCAGCAGTGAACGGGGACTCCAAGAGACCCAGTACTTC | CASSERGLQETQYF
- | TRBJ1-1 | TRBV11-2 | - | TGTGCCAGCAGCCGGGGGGTAGCCACTGAAGCTTTCTTT | CASSRGVATEAFF
- | TRBJ2-7 | TRBV18 | - | TGTGCCAGCTCACCGGGCGGGTCCTCCTACGAGCAGTACTTC | CASSPGGSSYEQYF
- | TRBJ2-5 | TRBV12-3/TRBV12-4 | - | TGTGCGAGCGCCAGGGGGAGGGAGACCCAGTACTTC | CASARGRETQYF
- | TRBJ1-2 | TRBV12-3/TRBV12-4 | - | TGTGCCAGCAGTTTAGAGGGAGGGGAAGGCTACACCTTC | CASSLEGGEGYTF
- | TRBJ1-1 | TRBV5-4 | - | TGTGCCAGCAGCTCCTTCGACAGTCCCGAAGCTTTCTTT | CASSSFDSPEAFF
- | TRBJ2-6 | TRBV5-5 | - | TGTGCCAGCAGCCCCCAAAGCGCTGGGGCCAACGTCCTGACTTTC | CASSPQSAGANVLTF
- | TRBJ2-2 | TRBV19 | - | TGTGCCAGTAAAAGGCAGGGAAACACCGGGGAGCTGTTTTTT | CASKRQGNTGELFF
- | TRBJ1-1 | TRBV7-9 | - | TGTGCCAGCAGTGGGGAAGGATTTCCGGCAGGGTACACTGAAGCTTTCTTT | CASSGEGFPAGYTEAFF
- | TRBJ1-2 | TRBV25-1 | - | TGTGCCAGCAGTGAAAAAGATTCTACCTACTATGGCTACACCTTC | CASSEKDSTYYGYTF
- | TRBJ1-4 | TRBV15 | - | TGTGCCACCAGCGAGGAGGGAGGTGAAAAACTGTTTTTT | CATSEEGGEKLFF
few | TRBJ2-7 | TRBV18 | - | TGTGCCAGCTCACCACGGTCAGAGGCCGTCGAGCAGTACTTC | CASSPRSEAVEQYF
- | TRBJ2-2 | TRBV5-1 | TRBD1 | TGCGCCAGCAGCCTGGACAGGGGGCAAGGCACCGGGGAGCTGTTTTTT | CASSLDRGQGTGELFF
- | TRBJ1-2 | TRBV3-1/TRBV3-2 | - | TGTGCCAGCAGCCGGGGGGGAAGCCCCCTGGGGGGCTACACCTTC | CASSRGGSPLGGYTF
- | TRBJ1-3 | TRBV9 | - | TGTGCCAGCAGCTCCGACGGGGGGAACACCATATATTTT | CASSSDGGNTIYF
- | TRBJ2-7 | TRBV2 | - | TGTGCCAGCAGTGAAACCCCAGGTGGTCCCTACGAGCAGTACTTC | CASSETPGGPYEQYF
- | TRBJ2-1 | TRBV7-3 | - | TGTGCCAGCAGCTTAACGATCGGACTGAGCTCCTACAATGAGCAGTTCTTC | CASSLTIGLSSYNEQFF
- | TRBJ2-1 | TRBV24-1 | - | TGTGCCACCAGTGATTCTGGGCAGATCTACAATGAGCAGTTCTTC | CATSDSGQIYNEQFF
- | TRBJ2-3 | TRBV7-2 | - | TGTGCCAGCAGCTTATTCGCGGGGAGGACAGATACGCAGTATTTT | CASSLFAGRTDTQYF
- | TRBJ2-7 | TRBV5-6 | TRBD2 | TGTGCCAGCAGCTTGCCGGGGGGACCCATGGACTTC | CASSLPGGPMDF
once | TRBJ2-4 | TRBV19 | - | TGTGCCAGTAGTATGACAGGACCCAAAAACATTCAGTACTTC | CASSMTGPKNIQYF
- | TRBJ2-1 | TRBV5-4 | - | TGTGCCAGCAGCAGCGCTCAGTACAATGAGCAGTTCTTC | CASSSAQYNEQFF
- | TRBJ2-1 | TRBV3-1/TRBV3-2 | TRBD2 | TGTGCCAGCACCCAGACGGCGGGGGAGGCTAATGAGCAGTTCTTC | CASTQTAGEANEQFF
- | TRBJ1-6 | TRBV4-1 | TRBD1 | TGCGCCAGCAGCCACCCTTCTGGACAGGGGGATAAAGGGTATAATTCACCCCTCCACTTT | CASSHPSGQGDKGYNSPLHF
- | TRBJ2-5 | TRBV29-1 | - | TGCAGCGTTGAGACACAGGAGTACCAAGAGACCCAGTACTTC | CSVETQEYQETQYF
- | TRBJ1-5 | TRBV6-5 | - | TGTGCCAGCAGACTTTTTAGCAATCAGCCCCAGCATTTT | CASRLFSNQPQHF
- | TRBJ2-3 | TRBV2 | TRBD2 | TGTGCCATCCGAGTGACTAGCGGCACAGATACGCAGTATTTT | CAIRVTSGTDTQYF
- | TRBJ1-2 | TRBV5-4 | TRBD1 | TGTGCCAGCAGCTTAGGGGGACAGGGGTGGTCGGGCCATGGCTACACCTTC | CASSLGGQGWSGHGYTF
- | TRBJ2-1 | TRBV11-3 | - | TGTGCCAGCAGCTTAGAACGAACGGGGGGCCCCCAGTTCTTC | CASSLERTGGPQFF
- | TRBJ1-6 | TRBV12-3/TRBV12-4 | - | TGTGCCAGCATGGGCCGGCGAAATTCACCCCTCCACTTT | CASMGRRNSPLHF
- | TRBJ1-2 | TRBV12-3/TRBV12-4 | - | TGTGCCAGCAGTTTAGGAACAGGCTACACCTTC | CASSLGTGYTF
- | TRBJ1-5 | TRBV7-2 | - | TGTGCCAGCAGCTTAGGGTGGGCAGGGAATCAGCCCCAGCATTTT | CASSLGWAGNQPQHF
few | TRBJ1-1 | TRBV2 | - | TGTGCCAGCATTTTTGACAGTTCGAGCACTGAAGCTTTCTTT | CASIFDSSSTEAFF
- | TRBJ2-5 | TRBV6-5 | TRBD2 | TGTGCCAGTGGGGGGGATTCGCGAGAGACCCAGTACTTC | CASGGDSRETQYF
- | TRBJ1-1 | TRBV18 | - | TGTGCCAGCTCAACCCTAGGCGTGAACACTGAAGCTTTCTTT | CASSTLGVNTEAFF